This T cell receptor beta chain was found in a study of Graves' ophthalmopathy and Graves' hyperthyroidism. Study details: Peripheral blood was collected at initial diagnosis, before any treatment. Whole-study findings and limits: Most expanded clonotypes from thyroid (those above 0.001 frequency) were also found in blood.

The study enrolled ophthalmopathy donors with moderate-to-severe activity, CAS ≥3, NOSPECS ≥4 and duration under 3 months. Clinicians made diagnoses from clinical symptoms, serum thyroxine, TRAb, thyroid ultrasound and orbital computed tomography. Amplification of the TCR beta CDR3 regions used RNA transcripts (as template). HTBI-primed RT-PCR formed the first round, and a multiplex PCR formed the second. Via MiXCR, TCRdb re-called the multiplex PCR reads, giving one row per CDR3 protein. The sample has 450,000 or so distinct CDR3 sequences; 14% are singletons. V dropped 2 bases and J dropped 2 bases, with 19 bases sitting between them. The CDR3 sequence is 17 residues long. Germline lookup yields CDR1 MNHNS and CDR2 SASEGT. This clonotype was seen many times. The antigen is undetermined.

The TCR sequence derives from a woman aged 25 to 45 with Graves' ophthalmopathy. The sequenced sample was blood. This chain links TRBV6-1 with TRBJ2-7; D is uncertain. CDR3 region: CASSEPVMAFRAYEQYF. The DNA for the CDR3 is TGTGCCAGCAGTGAACCCGTAATGGCCTTCCGAGCCTACGAGCAGTACTTC.